This T cell receptor beta chain emerged from a study of regulatory T cells in long-lasting Graves disease. Time point specified: newly diagnosed GD, antithyroid drugs for less than 3 months. Extracted RNA from PBMCs served as the source of the TCR library. The germline V and J ends were trimmed by 0 bases and 10 bases, with 15 bases remaining between them. CDR1 is GTSNPN and CDR2 is SVGIG in the germline V gene (reference sequence). The CDR3 contains 14 residues. CDR3-region Arm-PCR and iRepertoire HTBI primers produced the TCR beta libraries. Authors' data handling: Among the samples, around 58 TRBV and around 15 TRBJ segments were identified. MiXCR was run by TCRdb on the multiplex PCR reads, yielding one entry per CDR3 protein. The authors' filters were not applied to this entry. The sample lists roughly 380,000 distinct CDR3 sequences; around 15% were seen once. This clonotype was seen many times. As yet, its antigen is unknown.

General study findings and limits: Persistent disease was associated with favored TRBV28 usage and with favored use of TRBJ1-2 and TRBJ2-5. TCR diversity in persistent Graves' patients was below that of newly diagnosed ones. A reduction in accuracy may have resulted from the small sample size.

This clonotype originated in a female donor with Graves disease. This specimen was peripheral blood mononuclear cells (PBMCs), taken at new diagnosis, from a patient treated with antithyroid drugs. The chain joins TRBV30 to TRBJ1-4; D is possibly TRBD1 (6 bases). The CDR3 protein is CAWSVTGGVGKLFF. In DNA form, the CDR3 reads TGTGCCTGGAGTGTGACAGGCGGAGTGGGAAAACTGTTTTTT.